Below, 14 T cell receptor beta chains from the same sample are listed, as sequenced in a study of blood T cell repertoires in COVID-19 (dated by TCRdb to the early 2020s). The library was produced with the immunoSEQ multiplex PCR assay. Entries here come from immuneACCESS through TCRdb and include only in-frame sequences with V and J called. Some clones fail to appear in such tables; in the studies checked, an unresolved V gene covers under half of the shortfall, and the cause of the remainder is unknown. The sample has roughly 380,000 clones on record, more than 75% of them singletons. The ten largest clones represent just under 3% of the sample. Sequencing was done on a sample of PBMCs or T cells enriched from blood (not recorded which). Receptors originate from a woman aged 25 to 39 who had recovered from COVID-19.

The chain is built from TRBV27 and TRBJ2-5; a weak D match, TRBD2 (5 bases). Germline V gene sequence: CDR1 MNHEY, CDR2 SMNVEV (reference sequence). V was cut by 3 bases and J by 2 bases, with 10 bases left in between. This CDR3 contains 14 residues. CDR3 region: CASSFAGPQETQYF. CDR3 sequence (DNA): TGTGCCAGCAGTTTCGCGGGCCCACAAGAGACCCAGTACTTC.

The gene calls are TRBV5-6 and TRBJ1-1; the D is unclear. Germline CDR1 reads SGHDT; CDR2 reads YYEEEE. The CDR3 runs 13 residues. The ends were cut back, 0 bases at V and 9 bases at J, with 12 bases in the middle. CDR3 DNA sequence: TGTGCCAGCAGCTTGGATACGAGCGTAAAAGCTTTCTTT. Its protein product is CASSLDTSVKAFF.

The V gene is TRBV6-5, the J gene TRBJ2-5; a weak D match, TRBD2 (6 bases). The germline CDR1 and CDR2 sequences are MNHEY and SVGAGI. Deletions cut 6 bases from V and 4 bases from J, with 6 bases between. The CDR3 is made up of 11 amino acids. CDR3 in amino acids: CASRGLETQYF. CDR3 nucleotide sequence: TGTGCCAGCAGGGGACTAGAGACCCAGTACTTC.

V and J are TRBV23-1 and TRBJ1-1; D is unclear. TRBV23-1 is placed among ORFs of uncertain function. This CDR3 spans 16 amino acids. Trimming cost V 1 base and J 2 bases, with 14 bases left between them. The CDR3 is CASSQFPSGLNTEAFF. The CDR3 DNA reads TGCGCCAGCAGTCAATTCCCATCCGGTCTCAACACTGAAGCTTTCTTT.

The CDR3 reads CASYRGNTIYF. Here the CDR3 DNA reads TGTGCCAGCTACAGGGGGAACACCATATATTTT. The chain recombines TRBV28 with TRBJ1-3, with 8 positions matching TRBD1. The length of the CDR3 is 11 residues. V was clipped by 8 bases and J by 7 bases; unmatched bases: 1. The V gene's germline CDR1 is MDHEN and CDR2 SYDVKM.

The J gene is TRBJ2-7, the V gene TRBV27, with TRBD2 matching over 9 bases. V gave up 5 bases and J gave up 2 bases; unmatched junction bases: 7. Germline V gene sequence: CDR1 MNHEY, CDR2 SMNVEV (reference sequence). The CDR3 extends over 15 amino acids. The CDR3 protein is CASSPPGTSTYEQYF. CDR3 DNA: TGTGCCAGCAGTCCCCCCGGGACTAGCACCTACGAGCAGTACTTC.

The CDR3 DNA reads as TGTGCCAGCACCCTAGACAGGGTACAGCCCCAGCATTTT. It is translated as CASTLDRVQPQHF. The chain employs TRBV28 and TRBJ1-5; 7 nucleotides align to TRBD1. Germline V gene sequence: CDR1 MDHEN, CDR2 SYDVKM. V trimming: 7 bases; J trimming: 7 bases; junction bases outside the gene matches: 7. The CDR3 spans 13 residues.

The chain couples TRBV6-5 to TRBJ1-2; TRBD1 agrees at 7 bases. Germline V CDR1 and CDR2: MNHEY, SVGAGI. V trimming: 2 bases; J trimming: 5 bases; junction bases outside the gene matches: 8. The CDR3 has 15 amino acids. The CDR3 region has the DNA TGTGCCAGCAGTTACGGATCCGGGACAGCGTATGGCTACACCTTC. It codes for CASSYGSGTAYGYTF.

This rearrangement joins TRBV5-4 to TRBJ1-2, with D unresolved. V was pared by 0 bases and J by 7 bases, with 10 bases between. The germline gives CDR1 SGHNT, CDR2 YYREEE (reference sequence). The CDR3 spans 13 residues. CDR3 sequence reads: CASSLDRWSGYTF. In DNA, the CDR3 is TGTGCCAGCAGCTTGGATAGGTGGAGTGGCTACACCTTC.

The chain is built from TRBV12-3 or TRBV12-4 and TRBJ2-7; TRBD2 is a possible D gene (5 bases). This CDR3 is built from 13 residues. Trimming cost V 6 bases and J 2 bases, with 11 bases left between them. CDR3 nucleotide sequence: TGTGCCAGCAGCATTAGCGCACCCTACGAGCAGTACTTC. Encoded protein: CASSISAPYEQYF.

CDR3 protein: CASSQGNRGYTF. CDR3 nucleotides: TGTGCCAGCAGTCAGGGGAATAGAGGCTACACCTTC. V is TRBV6-5 and J is TRBJ1-2; possible D gene TRBD1, 6 bases. This CDR3 comprises 12 residues. The V end lost 5 bases, the J end lost 8 bases, and 12 bases lay between the germline ends. Germline V gives CDR1 MNHEY, CDR2 SVGAGI.

This clone was seen a handful of times. V usage is TRBV28 and J usage is TRBJ1-1, with TRBD1 as a possible D gene (6 bases). The CDR3 runs to 18 residues. The germline gives CDR1 MDHEN, CDR2 SYDVKM. Trimming stripped 2 bases from V and 5 bases from J, with 24 bases between. CDR3: CASSLGSLGRGEGTEAFF. The CDR3 DNA reads TGTGCCAGCAGTTTAGGATCGTTGGGCAGGGGAGAGGGGACTGAAGCTTTCTTT.

The CDR3 region is CASSQAGVGLAESNEQFF. The CDR3 DNA reads TGTGCCAGCAGCCAGGCAGGGGTTGGGCTAGCGGAGAGCAATGAGCAGTTCTTC. The rearrangement joins TRBV4-2 to TRBJ2-1; TRBD2 is a possible D gene (7 bases). This CDR3 has 18 amino acids. Trimming pared 3 bases from V and 6 bases from J, leaving 24 bases between. Germline lookup yields CDR1 LGHNA and CDR2 YNFKEQ.

The V call is TRBV2, the J call TRBJ2-1, with D tentatively TRBD2 (5 bases). Germline V gene data show CDR1 as SNHLY and CDR2 as FYNNEI. Trimming cost V 7 bases and J 7 bases, with 14 bases left between them. This CDR3 comprises 13 residues. The CDR3, as DNA: TGTGCCAGCACCAAATGGACGGGGAATGAGCAGTTCTTC. It specifies CASTKWTGNEQFF.